The 13 T cell receptor beta chains presented below share a single source sample, sequenced in a study of T-cell memory formation after mild COVID-19. Each CDR3 protein is one row after TCRdb ran MiXCR on the 5' RACE reads. The repertoire consists of more than 250,000 distinct CDR3 sequences, with approximately 16% occurring once and the leading ten covering roughly 21%. The source material was PBMCs or a T cell subset sorted from them (not recorded which). These receptors all stem from a man younger than 35 who had mild COVID-19 (a few samples of this study predate the infection). Cell type and time point are not known.

The chain has TRBV7-2 and TRBJ1-1; 7 bases line up with TRBD1. The V gene's germline CDR1 is SGHTA and CDR2 FQGNSA. This CDR3 comprises 14 residues. The V and J ends lost 2 bases and 11 bases, in that order; junction bases with no gene match: 11. CDR3 sequence (DNA): TGTGCCAGCAGCTTACCCGGGACAGTGGTTGGGGCTTTCTTT. Translated, it gives CASSLPGTVVGAFF.

This clonotype was seen a few times. The chain uses TRBV6-2 or TRBV6-3 and TRBJ2-7; 10 nucleotides line up with TRBD1. CDR1 MNHEY and CDR2 SVGEGT come from the germline V gene. The junction had 13 bases not matched to a gene; V was cut back by 4 bases and J by 7 bases. The CDR3 contains 16 residues. The CDR3 DNA follows: TGTGCCAGCAGTTCTACCTACCCCGGGACAGGGGAAGAGCAGTACGTC. It encodes CASSSTYPGTGEEQYV.

Ten or more counts support this clonotype. This chain uses TRBV7-2 with TRBJ1-1, with 7 bases lining up with TRBD1. J lost 5 bases, V lost 0 bases, and 6 bases had no gene match. The CDR3 is 15 amino acids. Germline assignment: CDR1 SGHTA and CDR2 FQGNSA. In nucleotides, the CDR3 is TGTGCCAGCAGCTTAGCGCCAGGGGGGAGTACTGAAGCTTTCTTT. This codes for CASSLAPGGSTEAFF.

Ten or more counts support this clonotype. This chain joins TRBV6-5 and TRBJ2-4; D gene uncertain. This CDR3 comprises 13 residues. The germline gives CDR1 MNHEY, CDR2 SVGAGI. Trimming took off 6 bases at V and 5 bases at J, with 11 bases between the two ends. The CDR3 loop reads CASRSPLENIQYF. The CDR3 region has the DNA TGTGCCAGCAGGAGCCCGCTGGAAAACATTCAGTACTTC.

This clonotype was observed a handful of times. The chain links TRBV4-2 to TRBJ2-3; 12 positions agree with TRBD2. The CDR3 totals 16 residues. After removal of 4 bases from V and 4 bases from J, the junction contained 6 bases not matched to a gene. Germline CDR1 LGHNA, CDR2 YNFKEQ. CDR3 DNA sequence: TGTGCCAGCAGCCCCCTGGCTAGCGGGGGGGCAGATACGCAGTATTTT. Amino acids: CASSPLASGGADTQYF.

This chain uses TRBV7-9 with TRBJ1-1; D is undetermined. Per the germline V gene, CDR1 is SEHNR and CDR2 is FQNEAQ (reference sequence). CDR3 size: 15 residues. Trimming took 6 bases from V and 2 from J, leaving 16 bases between them. The CDR3 region is CASSYDGSLNTEAFF. The CDR3 DNA reads TGTGCCAGCAGTTACGACGGATCCCTCAACACTGAAGCTTTCTTT. Variable domain in full (rest from reference TRBV7-9 and TRBJ1-1): DTGVSQNPRHKITKRGQNVTFRCDPISEHNRLYWYRQTLGQGPEFLTYFQNEAQLEKSRLLSDRFSAERPKGSFSTLEIQRTEQGDSAMYLCASSYDGSLNTEAFFGQGTRLTVV.

This chain joins TRBV7-8 and TRBJ1-2; D may be TRBD1 (6 bases). Trimming stripped 5 bases from V and 2 bases from J, with 15 bases between. Germline loops: CDR1 SGHVS, CDR2 FQNEAQ. There are 15 residues in the CDR3. In DNA form, the CDR3 reads TGTGCCAGCAGCCGGCGGGACACGCTAAACTATGGCTACACCTTC. Its protein is CASSRRDTLNYGYTF.

This clonotype was seen a few times. The chain uses TRBV5-1 and TRBJ2-1; no firm D call. Looked up from germline, CDR1 is SGHRS and CDR2 is YFSETQ. V was pared by 0 bases and J by 0 bases, with 10 bases between. CDR3 size: 16 residues. The CDR3 reads CASSLAGRSSYNEQFF. In nucleotides, the CDR3 is TGCGCCAGCAGCTTGGCTGGGCGAAGCTCCTACAATGAGCAGTTCTTC.

The rearrangement links TRBV7-9 to TRBJ2-2; the D gene is possibly TRBD1 (5 bases). Germline assignment: CDR1 SEHNR and CDR2 FQNEAQ (reference sequence). Trimming removed 6 bases at V and 3 bases at J, with 11 bases between. The CDR3 totals 14 residues. The CDR3, as DNA: TGTGCCAGCAGATCTGACAGAGACACCGGGGAGCTGTTTTTT. The encoded protein is CASRSDRDTGELFF.

The V and J genes are TRBV6-2 or TRBV6-3 and TRBJ2-2; D remains ambiguous. In germline, CDR1 is MNHEY, CDR2 SVGEGT. The CDR3 extends over 13 amino acids. Trimming removed 6 bases from V and 6 bases from J, with 11 bases in between. In DNA, the CDR3 is TGTGCCAGCAGCTTACGGTCGCCCGGGGAGCTGTTTTTT. Residues: CASSLRSPGELFF.

This clonotype occurred a few times. The gene calls are TRBV4-1 and TRBJ2-7; D gene uncertain. The CDR3 runs to 15 residues. The V gene's germline CDR1 is MGHRA and CDR2 YSYEKL. V lost 0 bases, J lost 2 bases, and 11 bases lay in between. The DNA for the CDR3 is TGCGCCAGCAGCCAAGATATGTCGAAGACCTACGAGCAGTACTTC. This translates into CASSQDMSKTYEQYF.

This clonotype has only a few counts. The V call is TRBV5-1, the J call TRBJ2-1, with D perhaps matching TRBD1 or TRBD2 (5 bases each). The CDR3 loop spans 15 amino acids. Trimming took 0 bases from V and 5 from J, leaving 12 bases between them. The germline V gene has CDR1 SGHRS and CDR2 YFSETQ. The CDR3 bases are TGCGCCAGCAGCTTGGAGGCAGGGAGCCACAATGAGCAGTTCTTC. This codes for CASSLEAGSHNEQFF.

The chain links TRBV18 to TRBJ1-5, with TRBD1 matching 8 bases. With 4 bases clipped from V and 1 base from J, the junction kept 3 bases outside the gene matches. The V gene's germline CDR1 is KGHSH and CDR2 LQKENI. The length of the CDR3 is 15 residues. The CDR3 DNA follows: TGTGCCAGCTCACGGACAGGGCTAAGCAATCAGCCCCAGCATTTT. Translating gives CASSRTGLSNQPQHF.